The 31 T cell receptor beta chains listed next were all sequenced from one sample in a study of blood T cells in healthy people across ages. The authors ran a second PCR of about 6 to 11 cycles using a sample-barcoded 5' primer and a J-beta primer mix. TCRdb re-derived calls from the 5' RACE reads in MiXCR, one entry per CDR3 protein. The table lists 700,000 to 800,000 distinct CDR3 sequences, 35% to 45% of them singletons. Specimen: blood. These receptors were taken from a woman aged 60-75 years in good health.

This chain links TRBV24-1 with TRBJ2-1, with TRBD2 identical over 9 bases. The CDR3 loop spans 15 amino acids. The germline gives CDR1 KGHDR, CDR2 SFDVKD. The V gene end was trimmed by 6 bases and the J gene end by 4 bases; junction bases not matched to a gene: 6. CDR3 region: CATSPGLATYNEQFF. CDR3 nucleotide sequence: TGTGCCACCAGTCCTGGACTAGCGACGTACAATGAGCAGTTCTTC.

The chain carries TRBV6-6 and TRBJ1-4; 7 positions agree with TRBD1. Germline loops: CDR1 MNHNY, CDR2 SVGAGI (reference sequence). The CDR3 is made up of 14 amino acids. J was trimmed by 8 bases and V by 5 bases; bases with no gene match: 8. The CDR3: CASSEGIGGEKLFF. CDR3 nucleotides: TGTGCCAGCAGTGAGGGGATAGGGGGCGAAAAACTGTTTTTT.

This clonotype was detected only a few times. V and J are TRBV15 and TRBJ2-4, with D possibly being TRBD1 (5 bases). The germline V gene encodes CDR1 LNHNV and CDR2 YYDKDF (reference sequence). V was cut by 6 bases and J by 1 base, with 13 bases left in between. This CDR3 has 15 residues. This chain's CDR3 is CATRSPAGAKNIQYF. The DNA for the CDR3 is TGTGCCACCAGGTCCCCTGCAGGGGCCAAAAACATTCAGTACTTC.

This chain links TRBV3-1 with TRBJ2-1; D not resolved. The CDR3 length is 13 residues. Deletions cut 4 bases from V and 8 bases from J, with 12 bases between. Germline V gene data show CDR1 as LGHDT and CDR2 as YNNKEL (reference sequence). The CDR3 sequence is CASSPWPVDEQFF. The CDR3 DNA follows: TGTGCCAGCAGCCCTTGGCCGGTTGATGAGCAGTTCTTC.

The chain has TRBV3-1 and TRBJ2-5; D is ambiguous. Germline-derived CDR1 and CDR2 are LGHDT and YNNKEL (reference sequence). The CDR3 totals 13 residues. Trimming removed 0 bases at V and 11 bases at J, with 13 bases between. The CDR3 DNA sequence: TGTGCCAGCAGCCAAGATTCCACTGGTGAGCAGTACTTC. It encodes CASSQDSTGEQYF.

This clonotype came up many times. The chain has TRBV6-5 and TRBJ2-1; TRBD2 matches 9 bases. Germline V CDR1 and CDR2: MNHEY, SVGAGI. Unmatched junction bases numbered 3, after V lost 6 bases and J lost 0 bases. The CDR3 sequence is 15 residues long. The CDR3 nucleotides are TGTGCCAGCAGCTATAGCGGGAGCTCCTACAATGAGCAGTTCTTC. This encodes CASSYSGSSYNEQFF.

This clonotype was found many times. The chain carries TRBV6-5 and TRBJ2-1; 9 nucleotides agree with TRBD2. The CDR3 has 17 amino acids. The V segment lost 4 bases and the J segment 1 base; nucleotides outside the gene matches: 8. Germline assignment: CDR1 MNHEY and CDR2 SVGAGI. CDR3 coding DNA: TGTGCCAGCAGTTTACGACTAGCGGATCTATCCTACAATGAGCAGTTCTTC. As protein: CASSLRLADLSYNEQFF.

This clonotype was seen only a few times. J is TRBJ2-4 and V is TRBV24-1; D remains ambiguous. The J call may be wrong; the DNA end is better matched by TRBJ2-7. Germline V gene lookup returns CDR1 KGHDR and CDR2 SFDVKD. This CDR3 has 16 residues. The CDR3: CATSDPRAAPLDEQYF. The CDR3 DNA is TGTGCCACCAGTGATCCCCGGGCAGCACCGCTGGACGAGCAGTACTTC.

This clonotype was found a few times. The rearrangement links TRBV20-1 to TRBJ2-7, with 9 bases that match TRBD1. The germline gives CDR1 DFQATT, CDR2 SNEGSKA (reference sequence). After removal of 2 bases from V and 2 bases from J, the junction contained 7 bases not matched to a gene. This CDR3 is built from 15 residues. CDR3 DNA sequence: TGCAGTGCTAGACCACCGGGACAGGGTACCTACGAGCAGTACTTC. Its translation is CSARPPGQGTYEQYF.

This clonotype was recorded a few times. The J gene is TRBJ2-1, the V gene TRBV19, with D possibly matching TRBD2 (5 bases). This CDR3 region has 11 residues. CDR1 and CDR2 from the germline V gene are LNHDA and SQIVND (reference sequence). V lost 3 bases and J 8 bases, leaving 5 bases between the germline ends. The CDR3 loop reads CASSMRDEQFF. DNA for the CDR3: TGTGCCAGTAGTATGAGGGATGAGCAGTTCTTC.

This clonotype has a count of ten or more. V and J are TRBV12-3 or TRBV12-4 and TRBJ2-7; possibly TRBD2 for D (5 bases). V was pared by 4 bases and J by 3 bases, with 13 bases between. CDR3 length equals 14 residues. CDR3 in DNA: TGTGCCAGCAGTTCGGCAACTAGTAGCTACGAGCAGTACTTC. Translation gives CASSSATSSYEQYF.

V usage is TRBV7-2 and J usage is TRBJ2-1; 7 nucleotides align to TRBD2. CDR1 SGHTA and CDR2 FQGNSA come from the germline V gene. The CDR3 loop spans 15 amino acids. With 7 bases clipped from V and 8 bases from J, the junction kept 14 bases outside the gene matches. The CDR3 protein is CASTLLGLEEDEQFF. CDR3 coding DNA: TGTGCCAGCACTCTCCTCGGACTAGAGGAGGATGAGCAGTTCTTC.

CDR3 DNA: TGTGCCAGCAGCTCGACGTGGGCCCACGGGAATGAGCAGTTCTTC. Translating gives CASSSTWAHGNEQFF. This sequence joins TRBV7-8 and TRBJ2-1; D remains ambiguous. The germline gives CDR1 SGHVS, CDR2 FQNEAQ. V was cut by 4 bases and J by 7 bases, with 17 bases left in between. CDR3 length: 15 residues. Full variable domain (outside the CDR3, taken from reference TRBV7-8 and TRBJ2-1): GAGVSQSPRYKVAKRGQDVALRCDPISGHVSLFWYQQALGQGPEFLTYFQNEAQLDKSGLPSDRFFAERPEGSVSTLKIQRTQQEDSAVYLCASSSTWAHGNEQFFGPGTRLTVL.

A few counts support this clonotype. The chain links TRBV2 to TRBJ2-1; 7 nucleotides match TRBD2. Germline CDR1 is SNHLY and CDR2 is FYNNEI. CDR3 length: 17 residues. Unmatched junction bases numbered 15, after V lost 2 bases and J lost 8 bases. CDR3 sequence: CASSETSARLSGDEQFF. CDR3 in DNA: TGTGCCAGCAGTGAAACTAGCGCCCGACTTAGTGGCGATGAGCAGTTCTTC.

This clonotype came up a few times. The genes are TRBV7-2 and TRBJ1-1; D gene unclear. Germline values: CDR1 SGHTA, CDR2 FQGNSA. The CDR3 runs to 18 residues. V gave up 0 bases and J gave up 0 bases, with 17 bases separating them. CDR3 sequence: CASSLALSTAVMNTEAFF. In DNA form, the CDR3 reads TGTGCCAGCAGCTTAGCGCTTTCCACCGCGGTCATGAACACTGAAGCTTTCTTT. The variable domain in full, with the rest retrieved from reference TRBV7-2 and TRBJ1-1, is GAGVSQSPSNKVTEKGKDVELRCDPISGHTALYWYRQSLGQGLEFLIYFQGNSAPDKSGLPSDRFSAERTGGSVSTLTIQRTQQEDSAVYLCASSLALSTAVMNTEAFFGQGTRLTVV.

The chain employs TRBV20-1 and TRBJ1-1; weak D call: TRBD1 (5 bases). The germline CDR1 and CDR2 sequences are DFQATT and SNEGSKA (reference sequence). V lost 4 bases to trimming and J lost 1 base, with 10 bases between them. The CDR3 is made up of 13 amino acids. The CDR3: CSAIQDPNTEAFF. The CDR3 DNA sequence: TGCAGTGCTATACAGGACCCGAACACTGAAGCTTTCTTT.

The chain joins TRBV20-1 to TRBJ1-5; D uncertain. The CDR3 has 15 residues. The V end was cut by 4 bases, the J end by 1 base, with 14 bases between. Germline CDR1 DFQATT, CDR2 SNEGSKA (reference sequence). The CDR3 DNA is TGCAGTGCTATCTTTGAGGGCGGAAGCAATCAGCCCCAGCATTTT. This codes for CSAIFEGGSNQPQHF.

V is TRBV12-3 or TRBV12-4 and J is TRBJ2-7; the match to TRBD1 covers 8 bases. V shed 3 bases and J 5 bases; nucleotides not matched to a gene: 6. The CDR3 extends over 14 amino acids. The CDR3 region is CASSFVQGENEQYF. As DNA, the CDR3 is TGTGCCAGCAGTTTCGTACAGGGGGAGAACGAGCAGTACTTC.

In its sample, this clonotype was seen a few times. The CDR3 loop is CASSVQRQETQYF. CDR3 nucleotide sequence: TGTGCCAGCAGTGTCCAGCGTCAAGAGACCCAGTACTTC. V gene TRBV2 combines with J gene TRBJ2-5; D ambiguous. The CDR3 runs to 13 residues. Trimming stripped 4 bases from V and 2 bases from J, with 8 bases between. Germline V gene sequence: CDR1 SNHLY, CDR2 FYNNEI.

This clonotype appeared many times. The chain employs TRBV20-1 and TRBJ2-1; 8 nucleotides line up with TRBD2. With 1 base clipped from V and 8 bases from J, the junction kept 4 bases outside the gene matches. CDR3 length: 13 amino acids. The germline V gene encodes CDR1 DFQATT and CDR2 SNEGSKA (reference sequence). This CDR3 is CSARAGGPHEQFF. Here the CDR3 DNA reads TGCAGTGCTAGAGCGGGAGGGCCCCATGAGCAGTTCTTC.

The rearrangement joins TRBV18 to TRBJ1-5; no clear D gene. The CDR3 sequence is 13 residues long. Germline CDR1 and CDR2: KGHSH and LQKENI. With 5 bases removed from V and 5 bases from J, the gap between germline ends came to 10 bases. The CDR3, as DNA: TGTGCCAGCTCAGCTACAGAGTATCAGCCCCAGCATTTT. This gives the protein CASSATEYQPQHF.

V is TRBV20-1 and J is TRBJ2-1; the match to TRBD1 covers 9 bases. Germline assignment: CDR1 DFQATT and CDR2 SNEGSKA (reference sequence). CDR3 length equals 17 residues. The V and J ends lost 0 bases and 13 bases, in that order; junction bases with no gene match: 19. The chain's CDR3 is CSARDPGQGIFGETQFF. The CDR3 DNA is TGCAGTGCTAGAGATCCCGGACAGGGGATTTTCGGGGAGACCCAGTTCTTC.

The J gene is TRBJ2-5, the V gene TRBV7-2; D not resolved. Germline CDR1 reads SGHTA; CDR2 reads FQGNSA. CDR3 length: 13 amino acids. V lost 3 bases and J lost 4, with 9 bases in between. CDR3: CASSLIRRETQYF. CDR3 coding DNA: TGTGCCAGCAGCTTGATCAGGCGAGAGACCCAGTACTTC.

This chain uses TRBV7-2 with TRBJ1-3; TRBD1 might be the D (5 bases). CDR3 length: 16 residues. The V and J ends lost 4 bases and 0 bases respectively, with 13 bases between them. Germline loops: CDR1 SGHTA, CDR2 FQGNSA. CDR3 nucleotides: TGTGCCAGCAGCTACGGGACGGGGAACTCTGGAAACACCATATATTTT. Its protein product is CASSYGTGNSGNTIYF.

The V call is TRBV6-5, the J call TRBJ2-5, with D uncertain. The CDR3 contains 14 residues. In germline, CDR1 is MNHEY, CDR2 SVGAGI. The ends were cut back, 5 bases at V and 11 bases at J, with 21 bases in the middle. CDR3 coding DNA: TGTGCCAGCAGTACACGGGCGACCGGAAATGAGCAGTACTTC. It yields the protein CASSTRATGNEQYF.

With regard to this clonotype: The junction and the germline gene differ at one end; a read error may be behind it. V is TRBV10-3 and J is TRBJ1-4; D gene uncertain. Germline lookup yields CDR1 ENHRY and CDR2 SYGVKD. The length of the CDR3 is 13 residues. The CDR3 region is CAVSVNREEKLFF. The CDR3 DNA reads TGTGCCGTCAGTGTAAACAGAGAGGAAAAACTGTTTTTT.

The table lists this clonotype with a count of one. The chain joins TRBV29-1 to TRBJ1-2, with 7 bases lining up with TRBD1. Germline loops: CDR1 SQVTM, CDR2 ANQGSEA. With V trimmed by 4 bases and J by 4 bases, 15 bases remained unmatched. The CDR3 sequence is 16 residues long. Here the CDR3 reads CSVGTLQGSIGYGYTF. Here the CDR3 DNA reads TGCAGCGTTGGGACGCTACAGGGGTCGATTGGCTATGGCTACACCTTC.

This clonotype occurred a few times. The J gene is TRBJ1-1, the V gene TRBV5-6; D unclear. The CDR3 covers 14 residues. Germline CDR1 and CDR2: SGHDT and YYEEEE. Trimming pared 2 bases from V and 5 bases from J, leaving 13 bases between. CDR3 sequence (DNA): TGTGCCAGCAGCTTTCAGGCATATGGAACTGAAGCTTTCTTT. Translating gives CASSFQAYGTEAFF.

The chain is built from TRBV13 and TRBJ1-4; 10 nucleotides agree with TRBD1. Germline CDR1 is PRHDT and CDR2 is FYEKMQ (reference sequence). V shed 6 bases and J 3 bases; nucleotides not matched to a gene: 7. The CDR3 consists of 16 residues. CDR3 DNA: TGTGCCAGCAGTTTGTCCGGGACAGGGGCTAATGAAAAACTGTTTTTT. Its protein product is CASSLSGTGANEKLFF.

This chain joins TRBV11-3 and TRBJ2-5; either TRBD1 or TRBD2 may fit D (5 bases each). This CDR3 spans 15 amino acids. With 3 bases removed from V and 7 bases from J, the gap between germline ends came to 18 bases. CDR1 SGHNT and CDR2 YENEEA come from the germline V gene. CDR3 residues: CASSLTGTTKGTQYF. DNA for the CDR3: TGTGCCAGCAGCTTGACCGGGACCACGAAAGGGACCCAGTACTTC. Looking up the rest from reference TRBV11-3 and TRBJ2-5 gives the full variable domain: EAGVVQSPRYKIIEKKQPVAFWCNPISGHNTLYWYLQNLGQGPELLIRYENEEAVDDSQLPKDRFSAERLKGVDSTLKIQPAELGDSAVYLCASSLTGTTKGTQYFGPGTRLLVL.

This clonotype was observed a few times. This chain joins TRBV7-2 and TRBJ2-5; the match to TRBD2 covers 7 bases. This CDR3 has 16 residues. Per the germline V gene, CDR1 is SGHTA and CDR2 is FQGNSA. The J segment lost 1 base and the V segment lost 1 base, leaving 6 bases of the junction unmatched. CDR3 in amino acids: CASSLGPAGPQETQYF. The CDR3 nucleotides are TGTGCCAGCAGCTTAGGCCCAGCGGGACCCCAAGAGACCCAGTACTTC.